A selection of T cell receptor beta chains follows, all from one sample in a study of T cell changes during pregnancy in multiple sclerosis. Method: immunoSEQ multiplex PCR; TCRdb's copy keeps in-frame clones and lacks some. This sample has tens of thousands of clones, with roughly 92% found just once. Specimen: peripheral blood, collected before pregnancy. These TCRs come from a female donor with multiple sclerosis, enrolled in a pregnancy study. The CDR3 runs from the conserved cysteine through the conserved F or W. The D gene is left open where the match is weak. Expanded clones are given a class, and other clones once, few, many or no size at all.

j_call v_call clone_size d_call cdr3_nt cdr3_aa
TRBJ2-1 TRBV7-6 few TRBD2 TGTGCCAGCAGCCCCCGGGCTAGCGGGAGTGATGAGCAGTTCTTC CASSPRASGSDEQFF
TRBJ2-5 TRBV6-1 NA TRBD2 TGTGCCAGCAGTGTAATAGCGGGGATCCAAGAGACCCAGTACTTC CASSVIAGIQETQYF
TRBJ1-1 TRBV29-1 few NA TGCAGCGTGTTGACTGTGAACACTGAAGCTTTCTTT CSVLTVNTEAFF
TRBJ2-2 TRBV6-5 NA NA TGTGCCAGCAGTTACTCGAAAGGGTGGAGGACCGGGGAGCTGTTTTTT CASSYSKGWRTGELFF
TRBJ1-3 TRBV5-1 NA TRBD1 TGCGCCAGCCAGGGGGTAACTGGAAACACCATATATTTT CASQGVTGNTIYF
TRBJ1-2 TRBV11-2 NA TRBD1 TGTGCCAGCAGTTGGACAGGGTTCTCTGGCTACACCTTC CASSWTGFSGYTF
TRBJ2-3 TRBV10-3 NA NA TGTGCCATCAGTGACGGTAGTCGCACAGATACGCAGTATTTT CAISDGSRTDTQYF
TRBJ2-1 TRBV19 few NA TGTGCCAGTAGTCCGACAGGCGATTTATACAATGAGCAGTTCTTC CASSPTGDLYNEQFF
TRBJ2-1 TRBV7-2 NA NA TGTGCCAGCAGCTTGGTAGCGGCTCGGGAGCAGTTCTTC CASSLVAAREQFF
TRBJ2-1 TRBV6-6 NA NA TGTGCCAGCAGTTACTCTACCGGTCCCTATCCGAATGAGCAGTTCTTC CASSYSTGPYPNEQFF
TRBJ1-1 TRBV7-8 NA NA TGTGCCAGCAAGATGACAGCGAACACTGAAGCTTTCTTT CASKMTANTEAFF
TRBJ2-1 TRBV9 NA TRBD2 TGTGCCAGCAGCGTAGACGGGAGGGACGTCAATGAGCAGTTCTTC CASSVDGRDVNEQFF
TRBJ2-5 TRBV5-4 NA NA TGTGCCAGCAGCTTGGTCGGGAAAGAGACCCAGTACTTC CASSLVGKETQYF
TRBJ1-4 TRBV7-2 NA NA TGTGCCAGCAGCCCACCGGGACAAGTCCACGAAAAACTGTTTTTT CASSPPGQVHEKLFF
TRBJ2-7 TRBV6-5 NA NA TGTGCCAGCAGTTACTCTCTAGGGGCCAACTACGAGCAGTACTTC CASSYSLGANYEQYF
TRBJ2-1 TRBV14 NA NA TGTGCCAGCAGCCAAGATCGGGCTGTGGGGCTCTACAATGAGCAGTTCTTC CASSQDRAVGLYNEQFF
TRBJ1-1 TRBV10-3 NA NA TGTGCCATCAGTGGTTCAGGGTCGGTCACTGAAGCTTTCTTT CAISGSGSVTEAFF
TRBJ2-2 TRBV6-4 NA NA TGTGCCAGCAGTGACCCCGGACAGAACACCGGGGAGCTGTTTTTT CASSDPGQNTGELFF